The clone carrying this T cell receptor (beta chain) has a single count. Its antigen is undetermined. TCRdb's table, derived via immunoSEQ multiplex PCR, lists solely in-frame clones and lacks some. The sample lists about 2.3 million clones, roughly 93% seen once, with about 0.41% in the top ten. The sample belongs to a study of shared clonotypes between healthy human individuals. Notes on the study in general: Lower generation probabilities were found for non-shared clonotypes than for those shared by all four donors.

Sequenced input: naive CD4+ T cells from PBMCs. The subset here: CD45RA+ positively selected. The TCR sequence derives from a man younger than 30 in good health. Some clones in this sample may be carry-over from other donors' samples.

The CDR3: CASSLRRTSGSMGYNEQFF. The CDR3 DNA follows: TGTGCCAGCAGCTTAAGACGTACTAGCGGGAGCATGGGGTACAATGAGCAGTTCTTC. The chain is built from TRBV11-1 and TRBJ2-1; the match to TRBD2 covers 11 bases. The V gene's germline CDR1 is SGHAT and CDR2 FQDESV (reference sequence). CDR3 length equals 19 residues. V lost 2 bases, J lost 4 bases, and 13 bases stayed unmatched. Variable domain in full (rest from reference TRBV11-1 and TRBJ2-1): EAEVAQSPRYKITEKSQAVAFWCDPISGHATLYWYRQILGQGPELLVQFQDESVVDDSQLPKDRFSAERLKGVDSTLKIQPAELGDSAMYLCASSLRRTSGSMGYNEQFFGPGTRLTVL.